Following are 28 T cell receptor beta chains from one sample sequenced in a study of naive and memory T cell subsets. The beta constant-region primer was an equimolar mix of two oligonucleotides covering TRBC1 and TRBC2. TCRdb processed the UMI-ligation and nested PCR reads anew with MiXCR; each CDR3 protein has one entry. The table includes 32,000 or so distinct CDR3 sequences, more than 10% detected once. Sequencing was performed on effector memory CD4+ T cells from blood. Specified subset: effector memory, CD45RA- CD27-. The receptor set was obtained from a human donor in good health.

About this clonotype itself: A much larger clone differs by one base, so this may be a read error. V usage is TRBV6-1 and J usage is TRBJ2-5; no definite D call. Germline-derived CDR1 and CDR2 are MNHNS and SASEGT. V was trimmed by 6 bases and J by 5 bases, leaving 19 bases between them. The CDR3 loop spans 15 amino acids. CDR3 sequence: CASRWAAGSRETQYF. CDR3 bases: TGTGCCAGCAGGTGGGCCGCCGGGTCAAGGGAGACCCAGTACTTC.

This clonotype was seen a handful of times. The gene calls are TRBV28 and TRBJ2-5; the match to TRBD2 covers 10 bases. This CDR3 has 13 amino acids. The trim removed 10 bases at V and 5 bases at J, leaving 7 bases unmatched. The germline CDR1 and CDR2 sequences are MDHEN and SYDVKM. CDR3 region: CATEAGGGETQYF. The CDR3 bases are TGTGCCACCGAAGCGGGAGGGGGGGAGACCCAGTACTTC.

In this sample, this clonotype is medium-sized (0.01 to 0.1%). The chain is built from TRBV28 and TRBJ2-3; 15 bases are shared with TRBD2. The CDR3 has 15 residues. Per the germline V gene, CDR1 is MDHEN and CDR2 is SYDVKM. V dropped 6 bases and J dropped 4; count of bases not matched to a gene: 2. For the CDR3, the DNA is TGTGCCAGCAGCGGACTAGCGGGAGGGCCAGATACGCAGTATTTT. This sequence encodes CASSGLAGGPDTQYF. The variable domain in full, completed from reference TRBV28 and TRBJ2-3, reads DVKVTQSSRYLVKRTGEKVFLECVQDMDHENMFWYRQDPGLGLRLIYFSYDVKMKEKGDIPEGYSVSREKKERFSLILESASTNQTSMYLCASSGLAGGPDTQYFGPGTRLTVL.

This clonotype was counted a few times. V and J are TRBV2 and TRBJ2-2; 10 positions match TRBD1. The CDR3 is 15 residues long. J was trimmed by 6 bases and V by 8 bases; bases with no gene match: 9. CDR1 and CDR2 from the germline V gene are SNHLY and FYNNEI. The CDR3 loop reads CASVPWTGGPGELFF. CDR3 nucleotide sequence: TGTGCCAGCGTTCCGTGGACAGGGGGACCCGGGGAGCTGTTTTTT.

This clonotype was counted a few times. V usage is TRBV6-5 and J usage is TRBJ1-1; D call uncertain. CDR1 is MNHEY, CDR2 SVGAGI, per germline. The CDR3 is 13 residues long. The V and J ends lost 7 bases and 0 bases respectively, with 9 bases between them. Here the CDR3 reads CASTPVMNTEAFF. The CDR3 DNA reads TGTGCCAGCACCCCCGTGATGAACACTGAAGCTTTCTTT.

This clonotype came up a few times. The chain combines TRBV29-1 with TRBJ2-3, with D possibly being TRBD2 (5 bases). Germline CDR1 and CDR2: SQVTM and ANQGSEA. Trimming shortened V by 6 bases and J by 4 bases, and 14 bases separated the two germline ends. The length of the CDR3 is 13 residues. As DNA, the CDR3 is TGCAGCGTCAAACTAGATTTCCCAGATACGCAGTATTTT. Its protein product is CSVKLDFPDTQYF.

This clonotype was observed a handful of times. The J gene is TRBJ1-4, the V gene TRBV6-1; D is ambiguous. Per the germline V gene, CDR1 is MNHNS and CDR2 is SASEGT. The CDR3 contains 15 residues. V lost 3 bases and J 7 bases, leaving 15 bases between the germline ends. The CDR3 DNA reads as TGTGCCAGCAGTGATGACCGTCCGTCTCGTGAAAAACTGTTTTTT. Its translation: CASSDDRPSREKLFF.

This clonotype has a handful of counts. The rearrangement links TRBV20-1 to TRBJ2-3; 11 nucleotides agree with TRBD2. Germline V gene data show CDR1 as DFQATT and CDR2 as SNEGSKA (reference sequence). The CDR3 loop spans 16 amino acids. Trimming at V came to 5 bases and at J to 2 bases, leaving 9 bases not matched to a gene. Here the CDR3 reads CSAPSILAGDTDTQYF. CDR3 in DNA: TGCAGTGCTCCATCCATACTAGCGGGGGACACAGATACGCAGTATTTT.

This clonotype was detected once. One end of the junction does not line up with germline, which may come from a read error. The V call is TRBV5-6, the J call TRBJ2-2, with a tentative D call TRBD2 (5 bases). Germline CDR1 is SGHDT and CDR2 is YYEEEE. This CDR3 has 16 residues. CDR3 DNA: TGTGCCAGCAGCTCTTCTGTTATAAGAAGCACCGGGGAGCTGGTTTTT. This sequence encodes CASSSSVIRSTGELVF. Drawing the rest from reference TRBV5-6 and TRBJ2-2, the complete variable domain is DAGVTQSPTHLIKTRGQQVTLRCSPKSGHDTVSWYQQALGQGPQFIFQYYEEEERQRGNFPDRFSGHQFPNYSSELNVNALLLGDSALYLCASSSSVIRSTGELVFGEGSRLTVL.

A remark on this clonotype: Because it lacks the conserved phenylalanine or tryptophan at the end, this CDR3 is likely a read error. The limits of the CDR3 on the DNA are not certain, so only TCRdb's listed CDR3 is given. The chain recombines TRBV28 with TRBJ2-3; TRBD1, as called in the table, went unchecked against the DNA. Germline loops: CDR1 MDHEN, CDR2 SYDVKM. The CDR3 is 15 residues long, ends included. This CDR3 is CASSSKVAGVDTQEC.

CDR3 nucleotide sequence: TGTGCCAGCAGTTTAGCAGGGGGCGCAGACTATGGCTACACCTTC. Protein product: CASSLAGGADYGYTF. The chain has TRBV28 and TRBJ1-2; 8 bases line up with TRBD1. Germline V lookup: CDR1 MDHEN, CDR2 SYDVKM. Trimming removed 2 bases from V and 3 bases from J; junction bases left unmatched: 5. The CDR3 loop spans 15 amino acids.

This clonotype occurred many times. The V gene is TRBV10-2, the J gene TRBJ2-3, with a possible D match to TRBD2 (5 bases). Germline CDR1 WSHSY, CDR2 SAAADI. The CDR3 length is 13 residues. V lost 8 bases, J lost 2 bases, and 11 bases lay in between. The CDR3 loop reads CASRGLLTDTQYF. CDR3 DNA: TGCGCCAGCCGCGGGTTACTCACAGATACGCAGTATTTT.

This clonotype has at least ten counts. The chain has TRBV12-2 and TRBJ2-2. TRBV12-2 is labeled a pseudogene. The CDR3 is 12 residues long. For the CDR3, the DNA is TGTGCAAGTCGCTCGGACAGCGGGGAGCTGTTTTTT. Its translation is CASRSDSGELFF.

The rearrangement uses TRBV11-1 and TRBJ2-1; TRBD2 is a possible D gene (6 bases). The germline V and J ends were trimmed by 2 bases and 7 bases, with 15 bases remaining between them. CDR1 is SGHAT, CDR2 FQDESV, per germline (reference sequence). CDR3 length: 15 amino acids. The CDR3 coding sequence is TGTGCCAGCAGCTTAATGGGGGGAGGACCGAATGAGCAGTTCTTC. This codes for CASSLMGGGPNEQFF.

The CDR3 sequence is CASSQVQAGYTEAFF. The CDR3 DNA is TGCGCCAGCAGCCAAGTTCAAGCCGGGTACACTGAAGCTTTCTTT. This chain uses TRBV4-1 with TRBJ1-1; D remains unclear. This CDR3 region has 15 residues. The germline V gene encodes CDR1 MGHRA and CDR2 YSYEKL. V lost 1 base to trimming and J lost 3 bases, with 12 bases between them.

This clonotype was detected a few times. This chain joins TRBV20-1 and TRBJ1-5; D unclear. The V gene lost 3 bases and the J gene lost 4 bases, with 7 bases spanning the gap. CDR1 DFQATT and CDR2 SNEGSKA come from the germline V gene (reference sequence). The CDR3 runs 12 residues. CDR3 coding DNA: TGCAGTGCTAGTCCGGGAAATCAGCCCCAGCATTTT. It encodes CSASPGNQPQHF.

The CDR3 loop reads CASRSGLAGEQYF. The CDR3 DNA reads TGTGCCAGCAGATCTGGACTAGCGGGGGAGCAGTACTTC. The chain recombines TRBV12-3 or TRBV12-4 with TRBJ2-7; 12 nucleotides align to TRBD2. The junction had 4 bases not matched to a gene; V was cut back by 6 bases and J by 7 bases. The CDR3 has 13 amino acids.

V is TRBV6-5 and J is TRBJ2-7, with D maybe TRBD1 (6 bases). This CDR3 comprises 14 residues. The V gene lost 4 bases and the J gene lost 2 bases, with 12 bases spanning the gap. Germline-derived CDR1 and CDR2 are MNHEY and SVGAGI. CDR3 region: CASSWTDQTYEQYF. The CDR3 DNA is TGTGCCAGCAGTTGGACAGATCAAACCTACGAGCAGTACTTC.

V gene TRBV7-9 combines with J gene TRBJ2-5; no reliable D call. The V and J ends lost 2 bases and 5 bases respectively, with 6 bases between them. The CDR3 extends over 12 amino acids. CDR1 SEHNR and CDR2 FQNEAQ come from the germline V gene (reference sequence). The CDR3 protein is CASSLNTETQYF. The CDR3 region has the DNA TGTGCCAGCAGCTTAAATACGGAGACCCAGTACTTC. The full variable domain, with the rest looked up from reference TRBV7-9 and TRBJ2-5, is DTGVSQNPRHKITKRGQNVTFRCDPISEHNRLYWYRQTLGQGPEFLTYFQNEAQLEKSRLLSDRFSAERPKGSFSTLEIQRTEQGDSAMYLCASSLNTETQYFGPGTRLLVL.

This clonotype was counted only a few times. The genes are TRBV16 and TRBJ2-1; no clear D gene. From germline, CDR1 is KGHSY and CDR2 FQNENV. The CDR3 has 11 amino acids. V dropped 4 bases and J dropped 10 bases, with 8 bases sitting between them. CDR3 sequence (DNA): TGTGCCAGCAGCCCCCGATGGGAGCAGTTCTTC. This sequence encodes CASSPRWEQFF. Based on the CDR3 plus reference TRBV16 and TRBJ2-1, the full variable domain is GEEVAQTPKHLVRGEGQKAKLYCAPIKGHSYVFWYQQVLKNEFKFLISFQNENVFDETGMPKERFSAKCLPNSPCSLEIQATKLEDSAVYFCASSPRWEQFFGPGTRLTVL.

This clonotype was observed a few times. The rearrangement links TRBV20-1 to TRBJ1-2, with 10 bases fitting TRBD1. This CDR3 spans 14 amino acids. Germline CDR1 reads DFQATT; CDR2 reads SNEGSKA (reference sequence). Trimming removed 5 bases from V and 3 bases from J; junction bases left unmatched: 6. CDR3 nucleotides: TGCAGTGCTTTCCGGACAGGGGGACACTATGGCTACACCTTC. Translated: CSAFRTGGHYGYTF.

This sequence joins TRBV10-2 and TRBJ1-1, with 7 bases identical to TRBD1. Germline V lookup: CDR1 WSHSY, CDR2 SAAADI. The CDR3 length is 15 residues. V shed 6 bases, J shed 0 bases, and the junction held 7 bases outside the gene matches. The CDR3 sequence: CASRAGQLMNTEAFF. CDR3 DNA sequence: TGCGCCAGCAGGGCGGGACAGTTAATGAACACTGAAGCTTTCTTT.

This clonotype has a count of ten or more. The rearrangement uses TRBV7-9 and TRBJ2-1; the match to TRBD2 covers 9 bases. This CDR3 region has 15 residues. The V and J ends lost 2 bases and 8 bases, in that order; junction bases with no gene match: 7. Germline V gives CDR1 SEHNR, CDR2 FQNEAQ (reference sequence). The CDR3 reads CASSLRVEREDEQFF. The CDR3 DNA is TGTGCCAGCAGCTTACGAGTTGAGCGGGAGGATGAGCAGTTCTTC.

There are many counts of this clonotype. CDR3 sequence reads: CARVESCSRANVLTF. Here the CDR3 DNA reads TGTGCCAGAGTGGAAAGCTGTAGTAGGGCCAACGTCCTGACTTTC. V and J are TRBV6-4 and TRBJ2-6; the D is unclear. The V and J ends lost 9 bases and 5 bases respectively, with 17 bases between them. CDR1 and CDR2 (germline): MRHNA, SNTAGT. This CDR3 contains 15 residues.

The sample holds a few counts of this clonotype. The chain combines TRBV5-1 with TRBJ2-7; D gene uncertain. The CDR3 sequence is 13 residues long. The germline V gene encodes CDR1 SGHRS and CDR2 YFSETQ. The V end was cut by 3 bases, the J end by 2 bases, with 9 bases between. CDR3 DNA: TGCGCCAGCAGCTGGACGGATCCCTACGAGCAGTACTTC. Its protein product is CASSWTDPYEQYF.

This clonotype has only a few counts. J is TRBJ1-1 and V is TRBV2; D gene ambiguous. The CDR3 length is 13 residues. The V and J ends lost 3 bases and 1 base respectively, with 6 bases between them. Germline V CDR1 and CDR2: SNHLY, FYNNEI. The CDR3 protein is CASSDAENTEAFF. Here the CDR3 DNA reads TGTGCCAGCAGTGACGCAGAGAACACTGAAGCTTTCTTT. The variable domain in full, with the rest retrieved from reference TRBV2 and TRBJ1-1, is EPEVTQTPSHQVTQMGQEVILRCVPISNHLYFYWYRQILGQKVEFLVSFYNNEISEKSEIFDDQFSVERPDGSNFTLKIRSTKLEDSAMYFCASSDAENTEAFFGQGTRLTVV.

This chain connects TRBV5-6 to TRBJ2-2; 8 bases agree with TRBD1. Per the germline V gene, CDR1 is SGHDT and CDR2 is YYEEEE. The CDR3 sequence is 16 residues long. V gave up 7 bases and J gave up 1 base; unmatched junction bases: 9. The CDR3 DNA follows: TGTGCCAGCGGTTTAGGGGACAGGAGGAACACCGGGGAGCTGTTTTTT. It is translated as CASGLGDRRNTGELFF. Drawing the rest from reference TRBV5-6 and TRBJ2-2, the complete variable domain is DAGVTQSPTHLIKTRGQQVTLRCSPKSGHDTVSWYQQALGQGPQFIFQYYEEEERQRGNFPDRFSGHQFPNYSSELNVNALLLGDSALYLCASGLGDRRNTGELFFGEGSRLTVL.

Many counts were recorded for this clonotype. This could be a read error, since a much larger clone is one nucleotide away. It is unclear where the CDR3 begins or ends on the DNA, so no DNA is shown, and the CDR3 is as TCRdb lists it. The rearrangement links TRBV6-2 or TRBV6-3 to TRBJ2-6; the table's D gene call, TRBD1, was not cross checked with the DNA. The CDR3 is 20 residues long, counting both termini. Germline V gives CDR1 MNHEY, CDR2 SVGEGT. CDR3 region: CASSYPVRRAGSAGANVLTF.